This T cell receptor beta chain was found in a study of tumor-infiltrating lymphocytes in primary liver carcinoma. At the level of the study: Tumor stage was T1-T3 N0M0, and tumor size was roughly 4.2 to 11 cm across. Study results and limitations: Paired tumor-adjacent and tumor-blood samples overlapped less than tumor region pairs did.

The investigators made TCR beta cDNA from roughly 0.55 ug total RNA, using a constant-region primer. What produced the TCR beta libraries was three nested multiplex PCR rounds using slightly modified ARM-PCR. It was with TRBV1-TRBV30 forward primers and a C-beta reverse primer that the first two PCR rounds were run, at approximately 9 cycles each. TCRdb ran MiXCR on the multiplex PCR reads and lists one entry per CDR3 protein. The sample carries roughly 120,000 distinct CDR3 sequences, roughly 69% recorded once. Notes on this clonotype: Antigen unknown. This sequence may be a read error, since a much larger clone differs from it by one base.

The CDR3 runs 13 residues. V lost 7 bases and J lost 4, with 11 bases in between. The tissue used was unsorted bulk material of about 19-33 mg. RNA and DNA were co-extracted from it with the AllPrep DNA/RNA mini kit. This receptor was obtained from a woman in her sixties or seventies with primary liver carcinoma and hepatitis B virus infection. The sequencing sample was made of liver tumor tissue from sampling region 1. Subset given: tumor region T1, superior pole. The chain uses TRBV12-3 or TRBV12-4 and TRBJ1-5, with TRBD1 as a possible D gene (6 bases). CDR3 DNA: TGTGCCAGCAATGGACAGTTAAATCAGCCCCAGCATTTT. Amino acid sequence: CASNGQLNQPQHF.